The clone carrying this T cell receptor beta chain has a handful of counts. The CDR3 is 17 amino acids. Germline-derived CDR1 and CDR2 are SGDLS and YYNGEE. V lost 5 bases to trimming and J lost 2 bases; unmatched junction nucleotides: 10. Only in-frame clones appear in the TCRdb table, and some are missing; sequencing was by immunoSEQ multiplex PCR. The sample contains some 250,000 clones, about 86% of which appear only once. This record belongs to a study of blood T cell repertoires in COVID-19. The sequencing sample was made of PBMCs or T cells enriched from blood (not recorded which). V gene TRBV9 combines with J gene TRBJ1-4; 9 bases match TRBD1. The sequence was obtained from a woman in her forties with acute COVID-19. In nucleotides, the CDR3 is TGTGCCAGCAGGCCTGGGACAGGGCAGAGGACTAATGAAAAACTGTTTTTT. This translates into CASRPGTGQRTNEKLFF. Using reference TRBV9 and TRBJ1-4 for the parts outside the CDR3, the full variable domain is DSGVTQTPKHLITATGQRVTLRCSPRSGDLSVYWYQQSLDQGLQFLIQYYNGEERAKGNILERFSAQQFPDLHSELNLSSLELGDSALYFCASRPGTGQRTNEKLFFGSGTQLSVL.